This TCR beta chain was captured by sequencing in a study of blood T cell repertoires in COVID-19 (dated by TCRdb to 2020 to 2022). General notes on the study: Samples from collaborators originated in the United States, Italy and Spain and spanned both the acute and convalescent phases of COVID-19. The prospective study material was composed of cDNA or gDNA derived from T cells, B-cell-depleted T cells, or PBMCs. The dataset comprised deeply sampled blood TCRbeta repertoires from subjects exposed to, actively infected with, or recovered from COVID-19. The repertoires were made available in a free public database intended to serve as a resource for research on the immune response to SARS-CoV-2. The samples were drawn from the first 160 participants of the ongoing ImmuneRACE study and from 950 to 1,500 subjects provided by 6 global collaborators. A de-identified subject ID, COVID-19 status, age in years and sex were almost always included in the sample metadata. Where HLA class I and class II types were available, the types were taken from metadata supplied by the sample provider, not from assay-based typing. Results the study describes overall, beyond this receptor: Clinical and demographic metadata were provided uncurated, with the amount varying by source and participant.

The immunoSEQ Assay, a bias-controlled multiplex PCR, was used to amplify TCRbeta CDR3 regions from genomic DNA. As for the original processing: The number of nucleated cells in each sample was estimated by amplification of reference gene primers within the assay. To quantify the absolute abundance of each unique TCRbeta CDR3 rearrangement, sequence reads were collapsed and filtered. For each sample, productive Simpson clonality was calculated as the square root of Simpson's diversity index over productive rearrangements. TCRdb holds this immuneACCESS table with in-frame rearrangements only. Some clones are missing; in checked studies, unresolved V genes explain under half, and the rest has no known cause. The V and J calls and clone size come from that table; D and trimming were worked out from the DNA. The sample table shows 99,000 or so clones, and roughly 84% are seen once. Clones ranked in the top ten supply approximately 26% of the sample.

To note about this clone: Its cognate antigen has yet to be identified. The record has no base qualities; no much larger clone is one base away. Other DNA variants within this sample encode the same CDR3.

Whole blood was collected in K2EDTA tubes by collaborating institutions according to the institutions' own protocols. For TCRbeta analysis, collaborator samples were shipped as frozen whole blood, as isolated PBMCs, or as DNA extracted from either sample type. The cysteine opens and the phenylalanine closes a CDR3 of 11 amino acids. The CDR3 DNA has 33 bases and is translated from base 1. Sequences DFQATT (CDR1) and SNEGSKA (CDR2) are obtained from the germline V gene (reference sequence). Relative to germline, V is 4 bases shorter and J is 3 bases shorter, with 6 bases between their ends. The chain employs TRBV20-1 and TRBJ1-2, with a weak D call of TRBD1 (6 bases match). The TCR comes from a man in his 60s with acute or convalescent COVID-19. Sequencing was done on a sample of peripheral blood. CDR3 loop: CSATGDYGYTF. The bases are TGCAGTGCTACAGGGGACTATGGCTACACCTTC.